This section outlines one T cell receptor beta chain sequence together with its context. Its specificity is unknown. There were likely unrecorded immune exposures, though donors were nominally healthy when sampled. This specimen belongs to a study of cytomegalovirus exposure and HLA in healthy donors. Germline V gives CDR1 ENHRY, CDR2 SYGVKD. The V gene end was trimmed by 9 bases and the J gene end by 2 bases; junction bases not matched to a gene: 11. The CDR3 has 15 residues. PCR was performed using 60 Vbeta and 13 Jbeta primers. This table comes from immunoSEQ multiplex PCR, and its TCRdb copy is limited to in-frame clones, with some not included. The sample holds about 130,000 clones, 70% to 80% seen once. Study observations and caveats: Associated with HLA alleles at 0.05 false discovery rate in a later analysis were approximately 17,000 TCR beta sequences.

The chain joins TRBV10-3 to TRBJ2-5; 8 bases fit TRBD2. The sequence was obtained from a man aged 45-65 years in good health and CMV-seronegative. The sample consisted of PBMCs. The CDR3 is CAIGTPLADQETQYF. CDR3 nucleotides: TGTGCCATAGGGACTCCACTAGCGGATCAAGAGACCCAGTACTTC.